This T cell receptor (beta chain) is drawn from a study of identifying expanded T cells in peripheral blood. Study findings and constraints: About 1.2 clones differed between technical replicates, versus around 15 and 19 over time. Clone count variance between two-week samples rose with total template count.

Germline V CDR1 and CDR2: MDHEN, SYDVKM. The CDR3 totals 14 residues. V was cut by 4 bases and J by 5 bases, with 12 bases left in between. For this clone: Its antigen is undetermined.

Assay used: immunoSEQ multiplex PCR; TCRdb lists only in-frame clones, some missing. The table lists over 85,000 clones, about 91% of them singletons. The chain has TRBV28 and TRBJ1-5; D is undetermined. The sample comprised blood. This clonotype was sampled from a person between 18 and 69 years old in good health. DNA of the CDR3: TGTGCCAGCAGTTCTTGGACGGCTCATCAGCCCCAGCATTTT. Translation gives CASSSWTAHQPQHF.